This T cell receptor beta chain derives from a study of radiotherapy plus CTLA-4 blockade in lung cancer. Study findings and constraints: Blood saw expansion of tumor-derived TCR clones after radiotherapy plus ipilimumab.

Details on this clone: Its antigen is not identified.

The assay was immunoSEQ multiplex PCR, and TCRdb's table has in-frame clones only and misses some. The profile shows roughly 58,000 clones, approximately 82% of them singletons. CDR3 size: 15 residues. CDR1 is SGHVS, CDR2 FQNEAQ, per germline. V was trimmed by 2 bases and J by 0 bases, leaving 8 bases between them. The sequencing here drew on peripheral blood, taken from a patient treated with radiotherapy plus ipilimumab. The J gene is TRBJ2-1, the V gene TRBV7-8, with D unresolved. The source is a human donor with non-small cell lung cancer whose response to radiotherapy plus ipilimumab could not be evaluated. The CDR3 sequence is CASSLSASSYNEQFF. As DNA, the CDR3 is TGTGCCAGCAGCTTAAGTGCTAGCTCCTACAATGAGCAGTTCTTC.